This T cell receptor beta chain appears in the sequencing data of a study of blood T cells in healthy people across ages. A word on this clonotype: As yet, its antigen is unknown.

Using a J-beta primer mix together with a sample-barcoded 5' primer, a second PCR was run for roughly 7 to 12 cycles. Researchers report that each sample yielded at least 2.5 million CDR3-containing paired-end reads. TCRdb recomputed calls from the 5' RACE reads with MiXCR, one row per CDR3 protein. The sample holds around 670,000 distinct CDR3 sequences, around 31% seen once. General study findings and limits: The authors considered diversity estimates from one million T cells to be underestimates. It was found that TCR beta diversity correlated strongly with the percentage of naive T cells.

CDR3 length: 14 amino acids. CDR1 and CDR2 from the germline V gene are SGHDT and YYEEEE. With 2 bases clipped from V and 6 bases from J, the junction kept 5 bases outside the gene matches. Sequencing was carried out using blood. J is TRBJ2-5 and V is TRBV5-6, with 9 bases identical to TRBD1. The sequence was obtained from a woman older than 75 in good health. In DNA, the CDR3 is TGTGCCAGCAGCTTCTTAGACAGGGGGAAGACCCAGTACTTC. It encodes CASSFLDRGKTQYF.